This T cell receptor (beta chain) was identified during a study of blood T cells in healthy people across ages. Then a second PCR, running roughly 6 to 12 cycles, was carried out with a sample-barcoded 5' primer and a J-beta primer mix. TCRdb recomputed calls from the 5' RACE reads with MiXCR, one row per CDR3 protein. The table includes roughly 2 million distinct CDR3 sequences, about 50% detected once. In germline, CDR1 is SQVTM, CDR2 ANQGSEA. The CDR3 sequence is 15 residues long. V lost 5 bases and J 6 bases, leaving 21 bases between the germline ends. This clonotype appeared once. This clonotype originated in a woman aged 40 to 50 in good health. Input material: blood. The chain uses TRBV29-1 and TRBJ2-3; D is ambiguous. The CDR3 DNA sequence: TGCAGCGTTCTGGCAGATACGCAGTATTTCGATACGCAGTATTTT. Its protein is CSVLADTQYFDTQYF.